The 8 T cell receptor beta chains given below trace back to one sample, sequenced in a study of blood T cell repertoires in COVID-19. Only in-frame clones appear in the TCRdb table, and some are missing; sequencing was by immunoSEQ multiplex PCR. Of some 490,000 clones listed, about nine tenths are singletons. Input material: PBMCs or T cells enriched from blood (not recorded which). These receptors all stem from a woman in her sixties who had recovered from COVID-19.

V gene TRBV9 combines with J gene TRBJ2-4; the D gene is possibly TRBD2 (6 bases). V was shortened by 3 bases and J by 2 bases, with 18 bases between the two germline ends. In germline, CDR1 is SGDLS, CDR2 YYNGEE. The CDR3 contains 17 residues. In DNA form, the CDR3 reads TGTGCCAGCAGCGCTGGAGGGGATGGAGGCACCAAAAACATTCAGTACTTC. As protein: CASSAGGDGGTKNIQYF.

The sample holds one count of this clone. CDR3 DNA sequence: TGTGCCTGGAGTGTGGGGAGGGCGCCCCAGCATTTT. This sequence encodes CAWSVGRAPQHF. The rearrangement uses TRBV30 and TRBJ1-5; D unclear. V was clipped by 0 bases and J by 9 bases, with 9 bases between them. Germline V gene data show CDR1 as GTSNPN and CDR2 as SVGIG (reference sequence). The CDR3 totals 12 residues.

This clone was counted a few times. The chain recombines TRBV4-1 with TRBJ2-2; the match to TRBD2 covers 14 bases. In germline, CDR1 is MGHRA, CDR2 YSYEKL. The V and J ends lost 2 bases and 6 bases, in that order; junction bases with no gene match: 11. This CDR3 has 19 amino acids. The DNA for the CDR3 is TGCGCCAGCAGCCAACTGACTAGCGGGGGGGCCAAGTTGCCCGGGGAGCTGTTTTTT. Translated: CASSQLTSGGAKLPGELFF.

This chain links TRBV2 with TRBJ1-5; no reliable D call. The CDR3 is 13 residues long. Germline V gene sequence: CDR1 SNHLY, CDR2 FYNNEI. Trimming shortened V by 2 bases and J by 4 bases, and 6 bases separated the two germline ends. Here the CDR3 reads CASSEWANQPQHF. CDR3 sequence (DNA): TGTGCCAGCAGTGAATGGGCAAATCAGCCCCAGCATTTT.

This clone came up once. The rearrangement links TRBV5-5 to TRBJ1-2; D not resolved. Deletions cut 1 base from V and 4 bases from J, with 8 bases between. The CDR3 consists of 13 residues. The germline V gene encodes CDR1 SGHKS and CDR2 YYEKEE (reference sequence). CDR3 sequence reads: CASSLPGVYGYTF. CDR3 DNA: TGTGCCAGCAGCTTGCCGGGAGTCTATGGCTACACCTTC.

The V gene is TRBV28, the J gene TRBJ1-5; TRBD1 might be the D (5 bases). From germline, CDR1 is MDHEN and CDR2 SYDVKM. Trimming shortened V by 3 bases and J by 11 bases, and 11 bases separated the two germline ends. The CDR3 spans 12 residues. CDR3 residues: CASSLAGKSQHF. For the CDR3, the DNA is TGTGCCAGCAGTTTGGCAGGGAAATCCCAGCATTTT.

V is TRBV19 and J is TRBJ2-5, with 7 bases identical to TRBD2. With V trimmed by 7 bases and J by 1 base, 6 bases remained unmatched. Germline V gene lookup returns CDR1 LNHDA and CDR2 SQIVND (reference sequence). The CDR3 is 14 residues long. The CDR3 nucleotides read TGTGCCAGTAAGGAGCGGGGATCCCAAGAGACCCAGTACTTC. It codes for CASKERGSQETQYF.

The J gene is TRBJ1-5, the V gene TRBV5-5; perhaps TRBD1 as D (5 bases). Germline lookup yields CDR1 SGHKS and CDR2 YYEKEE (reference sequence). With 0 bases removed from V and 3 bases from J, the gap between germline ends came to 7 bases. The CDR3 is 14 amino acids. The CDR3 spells CASSLAGFNQPQHF. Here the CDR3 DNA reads TGTGCCAGCAGCTTGGCAGGGTTCAATCAGCCCCAGCATTTT.